These 11 T cell receptor beta chains share one sample of origin, sequenced in a study of regulatory T cells in long-lasting Graves disease. Assembly of TCR beta libraries relied on iRepertoire HTBI primers together with Arm-PCR of CDR3 regions. TCRdb itself ran the multiplex PCR reads through MiXCR, one entry per CDR3 protein. The sample has about 220,000 distinct CDR3 sequences; about 16% are singletons. Time point described: newly diagnosed GD, antithyroid drugs for less than 3 months. PBMCs provided the RNA from which the TCR library was made. The sequences come from peripheral blood mononuclear cells (PBMCs), collected at new diagnosis, from a patient treated with antithyroid drugs. The origin of the receptors is a female donor with Graves disease.

This clonotype has at least ten counts. The CDR3 here is CASSPRQGNYGYTF. CDR3 nucleotides: TGTGCCAGCAGTCCTCGACAGGGTAACTATGGCTACACCTTC. The V and J genes are TRBV28 and TRBJ1-2; TRBD1 aligns across 7 bases. V dropped 5 bases and J dropped 1; count of bases not matched to a gene: 4. CDR3 length: 14 amino acids. In germline, CDR1 is MDHEN, CDR2 SYDVKM.

The rearrangement links TRBV24-1 to TRBJ2-2; 14 bases align to TRBD2. The CDR3 contains 19 residues. Trimming at V came to 8 bases and at J to 0 bases, leaving 10 bases not matched to a gene. From germline, CDR1 is KGHDR and CDR2 SFDVKD. In DNA form, the CDR3 reads TGTGCCACCACCTCCGGGACTAGCGGGAGAGGCGCGAACACCGGGGAGCTGTTTTTT. It codes for CATTSGTSGRGANTGELFF.

Ten or more counts support this clonotype. The V call is TRBV15, the J call TRBJ2-5; a weak D match, TRBD2 (5 bases). Germline CDR1 reads LNHNV; CDR2 reads YYDKDF (reference sequence). The V end was cut by 0 bases, the J end by 2 bases, with 7 bases between. The CDR3 spans 14 residues. CDR3 residues: CATSRDTGQETQYF. CDR3 nucleotides: TGTGCCACCAGCAGAGATACGGGGCAAGAGACCCAGTACTTC.

This clonotype was recorded many times. V gene TRBV20-1 combines with J gene TRBJ2-4; D might be TRBD2 (5 bases). The germline V gene encodes CDR1 DFQATT and CDR2 SNEGSKA (reference sequence). The germline V and J ends were trimmed by 1 base and 9 bases, with 10 bases remaining between them. The CDR3 loop spans 12 amino acids. The CDR3 DNA reads TGCAGTGCTAGAGGGTTAGCGAGCATTCAGTACTTC. Translated: CSARGLASIQYF.

This clonotype has just a few counts. A clone one base away is much larger, so this may be a read error. This chain joins TRBV20-1 and TRBJ1-2; 7 bases map to TRBD1. The germline CDR1 and CDR2 sequences are DFQATT and SNEGSKA (reference sequence). The V segment lost 8 bases and the J segment 2 bases; nucleotides outside the gene matches: 11. The CDR3 consists of 14 residues. CDR3 sequence: CSTRGGRWNYGYTF. The CDR3 nucleotides are TGCAGTACCCGAGGGGGCAGGTGGAACTATGGCTACACCTTC.

The chain recombines TRBV28 with TRBJ1-5; D is unresolved. The length of the CDR3 is 14 residues. V was trimmed by 6 bases and J by 0 bases, leaving 9 bases between them. Germline CDR1 and CDR2: MDHEN and SYDVKM. The CDR3 DNA is TGTGCCAGCAGCTCACGTAGTAGCAATCAGCCCCAGCATTTT. Translation: CASSSRSSNQPQHF.

This clonotype was seen repeatedly, ten times or more. The chain recombines TRBV7-3 with TRBJ2-5, with TRBD2 matching 9 bases. The CDR3 is made up of 13 amino acids. The trim removed 6 bases at V and 4 bases at J, leaving 3 bases unmatched. Germline V lookup: CDR1 SGHTA, CDR2 FQGTGA. CDR3 DNA: TGTGCCAGCAGTAGGGGACTAGCAGAGACCCAGTACTTC. Amino acids: CASSRGLAETQYF.

Many counts were recorded for this clonotype. This chain joins TRBV6-1 and TRBJ2-3; D gene unclear. Per germline, CDR1 MNHNS and CDR2 SASEGT. The CDR3 totals 16 residues. Trimming left V 4 bases short and J 0 bases short, with 14 bases between. CDR3 DNA sequence: TGTGCCAGCAGTGCCACTCCACAACGAAGCACAGATACGCAGTATTTT. This translates into CASSATPQRSTDTQYF.

This clonotype was seen repeatedly, ten times or more. This chain uses TRBV7-9 with TRBJ2-7; no reliable D call. Germline assignment: CDR1 SEHNR and CDR2 FQNEAQ (reference sequence). The CDR3 covers 14 residues. Trimming stripped 5 bases from V and 2 bases from J, with 13 bases between. The CDR3 sequence is CASSLRLPPYEQYF. The CDR3 nucleotides are TGTGCCAGCAGCCTTAGGCTCCCCCCCTACGAGCAGTACTTC.

Ten or more counts support this clonotype. The V call is TRBV18, the J call TRBJ2-5, with D maybe TRBD1 (6 bases). The V end lost 6 bases, the J end lost 2 bases, and 16 bases lay between the germline ends. The V gene's germline CDR1 is KGHSH and CDR2 LQKENI. This CDR3 is built from 15 residues. This CDR3 reads CASSHRDGRQETQYF. The CDR3 DNA sequence: TGTGCCAGCTCGCACAGGGACGGCCGACAAGAGACCCAGTACTTC. Based on the CDR3 plus reference TRBV18 and TRBJ2-5, the full variable domain is NAGVMQNPRHLVRRRGQEARLRCSPMKGHSHVYWYRQLPEEGLKFMVYLQKENIIDESGMPKERFSAEFPKEGPSILRIQQVVRGDSAAYFCASSHRDGRQETQYFGPGTRLLVL.

This clonotype was found a few times. The chain combines TRBV24-1 with TRBJ1-2; 7 bases fit TRBD1. The CDR3 consists of 15 residues. The germline V gene has CDR1 KGHDR and CDR2 SFDVKD. The V segment lost 6 bases and the J segment 0 bases; nucleotides outside the gene matches: 6. The CDR3 is CATSPGTAANYGYTF. CDR3 bases: TGTGCCACCAGTCCAGGGACAGCCGCTAACTATGGCTACACCTTC.